A selection of T cell receptor beta chains follows, all from one sample in a study of OX40 agonist ivuxolimab in advanced cancers. Sequenced by immunoSEQ multiplex PCR; TCRdb stores in-frame clones only, minus some. The data hold tens of thousands of clones, with roughly 80% observed a single time. The source material was CD4+ or CD8+ T cells sorted from blood, sampled in a trial of the OX40 agonist ivuxolimab. Receptor source: an adult with an advanced solid tumor such as melanoma, head and neck, liver or kidney cancer. Each CDR3 is given with its conserved first and last residue. The D gene is left open where the match is weak. Clone size, where shown, is once, few, many, or a class for clones that have expanded.

>TRBJ2-7|TRBD1|16|.|TRBV19
CASRGQVRAETYEQYF
TGTGCCAGTAGGGGACAGGTTAGGGCCGAGACCTACGAGCAGTACTTC
>TRBJ2-3|TRBD1|15|.|TRBV29-1
CSASRDRRTADTQYF
TGCAGCGCTTCAAGGGACAGGAGGACCGCAGATACGCAGTATTTT
>TRBJ1-6|.|13|few|TRBV19
CASTGVTYSPLHF
TGTGCCAGTACGGGAGTGACTTATTCACCCCTCCACTTT
>TRBJ1-2|.|14|.|TRBV27
CASSLSTGFYGYTF
TGTGCCAGCAGTTTATCGACAGGATTCTATGGCTACACCTTC
>TRBJ2-3|TRBD2|16|.|TRBV4-2
CASSQVTSGRTDTQYF
TGTGCCAGCAGCCAAGTAACTAGCGGCCGCACAGATACGCAGTATTTT
>TRBJ1-5|TRBD1|15|.|TRBV14
CASSSSPGQGQPQHF
TGTGCCAGCAGCTCATCCCCGGGACAGGGCCAGCCCCAGCATTTT
>TRBJ2-3|TRBD2|15|.|TRBV5-4
CASSRRSGGADTQYF
TGTGCCAGCAGCCGGCGTTCGGGAGGCGCAGATACGCAGTATTTT
>TRBJ1-6|.|13|.|TRBV7-9
CASSGAYNSPLHF
TGTGCCAGCAGCGGGGCTTATAATTCACCCCTCCACTTT
>TRBJ2-4|.|16|.|TRBV28
CASSPLGVGAKNIQYF
TGTGCCAGCAGCCCCCTGGGCGTCGGAGCCAAAAACATTCAGTACTTC
>TRBJ2-7|TRBD2|14|.|TRBV11-2
CASSSSGGFYEQYF
TGTGCCAGCAGCTCTAGCGGGGGATTCTACGAGCAGTACTTC
>TRBJ1-1|.|14|.|TRBV2
CASSYGVMNTEAFF
TGTGCCAGCAGTTACGGAGTCATGAACACTGAAGCTTTCTTT
>TRBJ2-1|.|15|.|TRBV5-1
CASSSLAGHYNEQFF
TGCGCCAGCAGCTCACTAGCAGGCCACTACAATGAGCAGTTCTTC
>TRBJ2-1|.|12|.|TRBV5-1
CASSTQGNEQFF
TGCGCCAGCAGCACTCAGGGAAATGAGCAGTTCTTC
>TRBJ2-7|TRBD1|15|.|TRBV19
CASSPSGTARYEQYF
TGTGCCAGTAGTCCCTCCGGGACAGCCCGCTACGAGCAGTACTTC
>TRBJ2-7|.|14|.|TRBV2
CASSGGTAYDEQYF
TGTGCCAGCAGTGGCGGGACAGCCTACGACGAGCAGTACTTC
>TRBJ1-1|.|13|few|TRBV6-5
CASSGGGRTEAFF
TGTGCCAGCAGTGGGGGGGGGAGAACTGAAGCTTTCTTT
>TRBJ2-1|TRBD2|17|.|TRBV27
CASSPRTGGRAYNEQFF
TGTGCCAGCAGTCCCCGGACTGGCGGGAGGGCCTACAATGAGCAGTTCTTC
>TRBJ2-7|.|13|.|TRBV6-1
CASSRGQHYEQYF
TGTGCCAGCAGTCGCGGACAGCACTACGAGCAGTACTTC
>TRBJ2-2|.|15|.|TRBV19
CASSIGGLDTGELFF
TGTGCCAGTAGTATTGGGGGATTGGACACCGGGGAGCTGTTTTTT
>TRBJ2-7|TRBD2|15|.|TRBV9
CASSVDPSGSYEQYF
TGTGCCAGCAGCGTAGATCCTAGCGGCTCCTACGAGCAGTACTTC
>TRBJ2-7|.|12|few|TRBV7-9
CASSTQGGEQYF
TGTGCCAGCAGCACCCAGGGGGGTGAGCAGTACTTC
>TRBJ2-2|.|15|.|TRBV27
CASSPLGRNTGELFF
TGTGCCAGCAGTCCCTTGGGCAGAAACACCGGGGAGCTGTTTTTT
>TRBJ1-5|.|17|.|TRBV19
CASSFSGKSGSNQPQHF
TGTGCCAGTAGTTTTTCGGGGAAGAGTGGTAGCAATCAGCCCCAGCATTTT
>TRBJ2-4|.|11|.|TRBV2
CASRSINIQYF
TGTGCCAGCAGGAGCATAAACATTCAGTACTTC
>TRBJ1-4|.|15|once|TRBV30
CAWRRGRATNEKLFF
TGTGCCTGGAGGAGGGGCAGGGCAACTAATGAAAAACTGTTTTTT
>TRBJ1-4|.|13|.|TRBV18
CASSTGGPEKLFF
TGTGCCAGCTCAACGGGGGGACCGGAAAAACTGTTTTTT
>TRBJ1-2|.|13|.|TRBV7-2
CASSSPGGYGYTF
TGTGCCAGCAGCTCCCCCGGGGGTTATGGCTACACCTTC
>TRBJ1-5|.|16|.|TRBV11-2
CASSLNPGVSNQPQHF
TGTGCCAGCAGCTTAAATCCAGGGGTGAGCAATCAGCCCCAGCATTTT
>TRBJ2-1|TRBD2|15|.|TRBV4-3
CASSPLAGPDNEQFF
TGCGCCAGCAGCCCCTTAGCGGGGCCCGACAATGAGCAGTTCTTC
>TRBJ1-2|.|14|few|TRBV27
CASRATGSIGGYTF
TGTGCCAGCAGAGCTACAGGGTCAATCGGTGGCTACACCTTC
>TRBJ1-4|.|13|.|TRBV5-6
CASSYEANEKLFF
TGTGCCAGCAGTTACGAAGCTAATGAAAAACTGTTTTTT
>TRBJ1-5|.|14|.|TRBV5-8
CASSFGQSNQPQHF
TGTGCCAGCAGCTTCGGACAGAGCAATCAGCCCCAGCATTTT
>TRBJ2-5|.|15|.|TRBV2
CASSVAATGQETQYF
TGTGCCAGCAGCGTAGCAGCGACGGGCCAAGAGACCCAGTACTTC
>TRBJ2-1|TRBD1|16|once|TRBV5-4
CASSLQFGQGVGEQFF
TGTGCCAGCAGCCTTCAATTCGGACAGGGCGTTGGGGAGCAGTTCTTC
>TRBJ2-5|TRBD2|15|.|TRBV9
CASSEAGGVWETQYF
TGTGCCAGCAGCGAGGCGGGAGGGGTGTGGGAGACCCAGTACTTC
>TRBJ1-2|TRBD1|13|.|TRBV29-1
CSVEEGQGGGYTF
TGCAGCGTTGAAGAGGGACAGGGGGGGGGCTACACCTTC
>TRBJ2-2|.|14|.|TRBV10-2
CASRQGPNTGELFF
TGCGCCAGCCGCCAGGGTCCGAACACCGGGGAGCTGTTTTTT
>TRBJ2-3|TRBD1|14|.|TRBV5-6
CASNSRGRTDTQYF
TGTGCCAGCAACTCAAGGGGGCGTACAGATACGCAGTATTTT
>TRBJ1-2|.|13|.|TRBV5-1
CASSLQPDYGYTF
TGCGCCAGCAGCTTACAGCCGGACTATGGCTACACCTTC
>TRBJ1-4|.|13|few|TRBV2
CASSLGGGSLNDF
TGTGCCAGCAGCCTAGGCGGCGGGTCCCTTAACGATTTT
>TRBJ2-1|TRBD2|15|.|TRBV6-4
CASSEGGSSYNEQFF
TGTGCCAGCAGTGAGGGCGGGAGCTCCTACAATGAGCAGTTCTTC
>TRBJ2-1|.|13|.|TRBV19
CASSTGPYNEQFF
TGTGCCAGTAGTACGGGACCCTACAATGAGCAGTTCTTC
>TRBJ1-5|TRBD1|14|.|TRBV2
CASSGTGPNQPQHF
TGTGCCAGCAGTGGGACAGGGCCCAATCAGCCCCAGCATTTT
>TRBJ1-5|.|18|.|TRBV28
CASSLGGRSRYSNQPQHF
TGTGCCAGCAGTTTAGGGGGCCGTTCCCGATATAGCAATCAGCCCCAGCATTTT
>TRBJ1-2|.|15|.|TRBV6-1
CASSEPQNGNYGYTF
TGTGCCAGCAGTGAACCCCAGAACGGTAACTATGGCTACACCTTC
>TRBJ2-2|TRBD1|13|.|TRBV11-3
CASRDRGTGELFF
TGTGCCAGCCGGGACAGGGGCACCGGGGAGCTGTTTTTT
>TRBJ1-6|.|14|.|TRBV6-5
CASSFYRESSPLHF
TGTGCCAGCAGTTTTTACAGGGAAAGTTCACCCCTCCACTTT
>TRBJ2-7|TRBD1|14|.|TRBV9
CASSHRDRTYEQYF
TGTGCCAGCAGCCACCGGGACAGAACCTACGAGCAGTACTTC
>TRBJ1-5|.|14|once|TRBV28
CASSSRGVSQPQHF
TGTGCCAGCAGTTCCAGGGGAGTTAGTCAGCCCCAGCATTTT
>TRBJ2-3|TRBD2|14|.|TRBV7-8
CASSAGGREDTQYF
TGTGCCAGCAGCGCGGGGGGCCGGGAAGATACGCAGTATTTT
>TRBJ1-5|.|16|.|TRBV6-1
CASSELGYAGNQPQHF
TGTGCCAGCAGTGAACTGGGGTATGCCGGCAATCAGCCCCAGCATTTT